The 28 T cell receptor beta chains in this list originate from one sample, sequenced in a study of blood T cell repertoires in COVID-19. Method: immunoSEQ multiplex PCR; TCRdb's copy keeps in-frame clones and lacks some. The profile shows tens of thousands of clones, about 82% of them singletons. The sequenced sample was peripheral blood. The receptors here all came from a human donor in a cohort sampled during active COVID-19.

This chain uses TRBV11-2 with TRBJ1-1, with a possible D match to TRBD1 (6 bases). Germline CDR1 and CDR2: SGHAT and FQNNGV. The CDR3 is made up of 14 amino acids. V dropped 6 bases and J dropped 2 bases, with 13 bases sitting between them. The CDR3 protein is CASSKNRDNTEAFF. The DNA of the CDR3 is TGTGCCAGCAGTAAGAACAGGGACAACACTGAAGCTTTCTTT.

The chain links TRBV18 to TRBJ2-7; 9 positions agree with TRBD1. This CDR3 comprises 16 residues. After removal of 6 bases from V and 6 bases from J, the junction contained 15 bases not matched to a gene. Per germline, CDR1 KGHSH and CDR2 LQKENI. CDR3 nucleotide sequence: TGTGCCAGCTCCCTACCCCCCGGGACAGGGTTAGGCGAGCAGTACTTC. Translation: CASSLPPGTGLGEQYF.

The chain joins TRBV18 to TRBJ2-3; no firm D call. Germline values: CDR1 KGHSH, CDR2 LQKENI. Trimming shortened V by 2 bases and J by 1 base, and 10 bases separated the two germline ends. The CDR3 loop spans 15 amino acids. In DNA, the CDR3 is TGTGCCAGCTCACCATCGGGTAGCCGCACAGATACGCAGTATTTT. Protein product: CASSPSGSRTDTQYF.

This clone has a single count. The chain recombines TRBV28 with TRBJ2-4; 8 positions match TRBD2. The germline gives CDR1 MDHEN, CDR2 SYDVKM. V gave up 3 bases and J gave up 7 bases; unmatched junction bases: 8. This CDR3 is 15 amino acids long. The CDR3 is CASSFAGGLINIQYF. The CDR3 DNA sequence: TGTGCCAGCAGTTTTGCGGGAGGTCTGATTAACATTCAGTACTTC.

Details on this clone: Distinct nucleotide sequences in the sample also encode this CDR3. This sequence joins TRBV6-2 or TRBV6-3 and TRBJ2-7; D ambiguous. Between the trimmed V and J ends, which lost 2 bases and 0 bases, there was a span of 5 bases. CDR3 length equals 13 residues. Germline CDR1 reads MNHEY; CDR2 reads SVGEGT. CDR3 nucleotide sequence: TGTGCCAGCAGTTACAGGAGCTCCTACGAGCAGTACTTC. This gives the protein CASSYRSSYEQYF.

This clone was detected a few times. This chain uses TRBV15 with TRBJ1-6, with TRBD1 matching 8 bases. This CDR3 is built from 15 residues. Germline-derived CDR1 and CDR2 are LNHNV and YYDKDF (reference sequence). V was pared by 0 bases and J by 9 bases, with 4 bases of the junction left unmatched. The CDR3 DNA is TGTGCCACCAGCAGAGAGTGGACAGGGACTTCACCCCTCCACTTT. Its protein is CATSREWTGTSPLHF.

The chain combines TRBV4-2 with TRBJ1-1; 9 nucleotides align to TRBD1. From germline, CDR1 is LGHNA and CDR2 YNFKEQ. This CDR3 has 15 residues. The V segment lost 4 bases and the J segment 1 base; nucleotides outside the gene matches: 4. The CDR3 DNA reads as TGTGCCAGCAGCCCTCCGGGACAGGGGAACACTGAAGCTTTCTTT. Translation gives CASSPPGQGNTEAFF.

This chain uses TRBV14 with TRBJ1-4; D is uncertain. The V end was cut by 0 bases, the J end by 8 bases, with 16 bases between. CDR1 and CDR2 from the germline V gene are SGHDN and FVKESK. This CDR3 is built from 16 residues. DNA for the CDR3: TGTGCCAGCAGCCAAGATTGGCAACCGGAGCGGGAAAAACTGTTTTTT. It specifies CASSQDWQPEREKLFF.

The chain couples TRBV5-4 to TRBJ2-3; D possibly corresponds to TRBD1 (5 bases). The V end was cut by 5 bases, the J end by 4 bases, with 20 bases between. Per the germline V gene, CDR1 is SGHNT and CDR2 is YYREEE (reference sequence). CDR3 length: 16 residues. The CDR3 region has the DNA TGTGCCAGCAGACCCGGTGGGCAGGGTAGTCCAGATACGCAGTATTTT. This encodes CASRPGGQGSPDTQYF.

This rearrangement joins TRBV2 to TRBJ1-6; 9 positions match TRBD1. The length of the CDR3 is 13 residues. The germline V gene has CDR1 SNHLY and CDR2 FYNNEI. V lost 7 bases, J lost 11 bases, and 6 bases stayed unmatched. The CDR3 is CASTRDRDTPLHF. The CDR3, as DNA: TGTGCCAGCACTAGGGACAGGGATACACCCCTCCACTTT.

This chain connects TRBV28 to TRBJ2-7, with a weak D call TRBD1 (6 bases). CDR3 length: 11 residues. Per the germline V gene, CDR1 is MDHEN and CDR2 is SYDVKM. V lost 8 bases to trimming and J lost 5 bases, with 10 bases between them. CDR3 in amino acids: CASYRVNEQYF. For the CDR3, the DNA is TGTGCCAGCTACAGGGTTAACGAGCAGTACTTC.

The CDR3 DNA reads as TGTGCCAGCAGCCAAGCGGGATACACAGATACGCAGTATTTT. Translation gives CASSQAGYTDTQYF. The chain uses TRBV4-2 and TRBJ2-3; a possible D gene is TRBD2 (5 bases). Trimming shortened V by 1 base and J by 2 bases, and 7 bases separated the two germline ends. Germline assignment: CDR1 LGHNA and CDR2 YNFKEQ. The length of the CDR3 is 14 residues.

The V and J genes are TRBV19 and TRBJ1-2; D gene uncertain. The V end lost 3 bases, the J end lost 2 bases, and 13 bases lay between the germline ends. Per germline, CDR1 LNHDA and CDR2 SQIVND (reference sequence). The CDR3 contains 15 residues. CDR3 in amino acids: CASSIYGTGNYGYTF. The CDR3 DNA sequence: TGTGCCAGTAGTATTTATGGAACCGGGAACTATGGCTACACCTTC.

This chain joins TRBV11-2 and TRBJ1-3; D unresolved. Per the germline V gene, CDR1 is SGHAT and CDR2 is FQNNGV. Trimming removed 0 bases from V and 0 bases from J, with 9 bases in between. The CDR3 totals 16 residues. CDR3 coding DNA: TGTGCCAGCAGCTTAGATCTGACTAGCTCTGGAAACACCATATATTTT. Translated, it gives CASSLDLTSSGNTIYF.

V is TRBV7-2 and J is TRBJ2-7, with TRBD1 identical over 7 bases. The CDR3 loop spans 15 amino acids. The germline V gene has CDR1 SGHTA and CDR2 FQGNSA. V dropped 5 bases and J dropped 0; count of bases not matched to a gene: 7. The chain's CDR3 is CASSLGTALSYEQYF. In DNA form, the CDR3 reads TGTGCCAGCAGCCTAGGGACAGCCCTCTCCTACGAGCAGTACTTC.

This chain uses TRBV27 with TRBJ2-5; TRBD1 matches 8 bases. V was clipped by 5 bases and J by 5 bases; unmatched bases: 7. In germline, CDR1 is MNHEY, CDR2 SMNVEV (reference sequence). The CDR3 loop spans 14 amino acids. The CDR3 coding sequence is TGTGCCAGCAGTCCTCTGGACAGGGTGGAGACCCAGTACTTC. Protein product: CASSPLDRVETQYF.

V gene TRBV24-1 combines with J gene TRBJ2-3; 8 bases match TRBD1. The CDR3 loop spans 15 amino acids. The ends lost 1 base at V and 3 bases at J; junction bases unmatched: 2. The germline CDR1 and CDR2 sequences are KGHDR and SFDVKD. The CDR3 DNA is TGTGCCACCAGTGATTTCAACAGGGGGACAGATACGCAGTATTTT. Translated, it gives CATSDFNRGTDTQYF.

The chain carries TRBV4-3 and TRBJ2-5; TRBD2 might be the D (6 bases). Germline V gives CDR1 LGHNA, CDR2 YSLEER. V lost 0 bases and J 5 bases, leaving 10 bases between the germline ends. This CDR3 has 14 amino acids. The chain's CDR3 is CASSQDYGRETQYF. The CDR3 DNA follows: TGCGCCAGCAGCCAAGACTATGGGAGGGAGACCCAGTACTTC.

The V and J genes are TRBV7-7 and TRBJ2-3, with 9 bases fitting TRBD1. This CDR3 comprises 15 residues. V dropped 5 bases and J dropped 2; count of bases not matched to a gene: 5. Germline CDR1 reads SSHAT; CDR2 reads FNYEAQ (reference sequence). The CDR3 sequence is CASSQGQGVTDTQYF. For the CDR3, the DNA is TGTGCCAGCAGCCAGGGACAGGGAGTCACAGATACGCAGTATTTT.

The chain uses TRBV6-5 and TRBJ2-7; 9 bases fit TRBD1. The CDR3 sequence is 13 residues long. The V gene's germline CDR1 is MNHEY and CDR2 SVGAGI. V lost 7 bases to trimming and J lost 4 bases; unmatched junction nucleotides: 5. The CDR3 is CASKQGAWYEQYF. The DNA of the CDR3 is TGTGCCAGCAAACAGGGGGCGTGGTACGAGCAGTACTTC.

This clone showed up just once. The chain has TRBV19 and TRBJ2-2, with D tentatively TRBD1 (6 bases). Germline lookup yields CDR1 LNHDA and CDR2 SQIVND (reference sequence). The CDR3 sequence is 16 residues long. With 4 bases removed from V and 2 bases from J, the gap between germline ends came to 14 bases. The CDR3 protein is CASSTAGTFNTGELFF. The DNA of the CDR3 is TGTGCCAGTAGTACGGCCGGGACATTCAACACCGGGGAGCTGTTTTTT.

The chain carries TRBV19 and TRBJ1-1; 8 nucleotides match TRBD1. From germline, CDR1 is LNHDA and CDR2 SQIVND (reference sequence). Trimming removed 5 bases from V and 1 base from J; junction bases left unmatched: 6. This CDR3 contains 15 residues. The DNA for the CDR3 is TGTGCCAGTAGTCACACCGGGACAGGGAACACTGAAGCTTTCTTT. Amino acids: CASSHTGTGNTEAFF.

The chain couples TRBV30 to TRBJ2-1; the match to TRBD2 covers 7 bases. V lost 2 bases to trimming and J lost 5 bases; unmatched junction nucleotides: 6. The CDR3 has 14 amino acids. CDR1 and CDR2 from the germline V gene are GTSNPN and SVGIG (reference sequence). As DNA, the CDR3 is TGTGCCTGGAGTATGGCTAGCGGCCACAATGAGCAGTTCTTC. Its translation: CAWSMASGHNEQFF. The full variable domain, completed using reference TRBV30 and TRBJ2-1, is SQTIHQWPATLVQPVGSPLSLECTVEGTSNPNLYWYRQAAGRGLQLLFYSVGIGQISSEVPQNLSASRPQDRQFILSSKKLLLSDSGFYLCAWSMASGHNEQFFGPGTRLTVL.

This clone turned up a few times. J is TRBJ1-1 and V is TRBV5-4; TRBD1 matches at 12 bases. Germline CDR1 reads SGHNT; CDR2 reads YYREEE (reference sequence). The junction had 7 bases not matched to a gene; V was cut back by 2 bases and J by 2 bases. The CDR3 is made up of 17 amino acids. This CDR3 reads CASSFDPGQGANTEAFF. DNA of the CDR3: TGTGCCAGCAGCTTCGACCCGGGACAGGGGGCAAACACTGAAGCTTTCTTT. The whole variable domain, remainder taken from reference TRBV5-4 and TRBJ1-1, is ETGVTQSPTHLIKTRGQQVTLRCSSQSGHNTVSWYQQALGQGPQFIFQYYREEENGRGNFPPRFSGLQFPNYSSELNVNALELDDSALYLCASSFDPGQGANTEAFFGQGTRLTVV.

CDR3 nucleotide sequence: TGTGCCAGCAGCCCAAATAGGGACAGTCTGTCGGCCGAGCAGTACTTC. Translated, it gives CASSPNRDSLSAEQYF. V usage is TRBV7-6 and J usage is TRBJ2-7; 7 nucleotides match TRBD1. The CDR3 covers 16 residues. V was clipped by 5 bases and J by 6 bases; unmatched bases: 16. Per the germline V gene, CDR1 is SGHVS and CDR2 is FNYEAQ.

The chain uses TRBV19 and TRBJ2-3, with 11 positions matching TRBD1. The V and J ends lost 8 bases and 11 bases, in that order; junction bases with no gene match: 12. CDR3 length equals 14 residues. Germline CDR1 LNHDA, CDR2 SQIVND (reference sequence). This CDR3 reads CASGQGANVEGQYF. The DNA of the CDR3 is TGTGCCAGTGGACAGGGGGCTAACGTAGAAGGGCAGTATTTT.

The CDR3 nucleotides read TGCGCCAGCAGCCCGTTGGCGGGAGAGGCCTACGAGCAGTACTTC. It specifies CASSPLAGEAYEQYF. V usage is TRBV5-1 and J usage is TRBJ2-7; 7 positions match TRBD2. Trimming removed 4 bases from V and 2 bases from J; junction bases left unmatched: 9. The CDR3 extends over 15 amino acids. In germline, CDR1 is SGHRS, CDR2 YFSETQ.

The CDR3 is CASSQPSGGLYNEQFF. The CDR3 DNA sequence: TGCGCCAGCAGCCAGCCTAGCGGGGGCTTATACAATGAGCAGTTCTTC. The chain is built from TRBV4-3 and TRBJ2-1, with 10 bases fitting TRBD2. CDR3 length: 16 residues. Germline trimming cut 3 bases from V and 4 bases from J; bases unmatched to any gene: 6. Germline-derived CDR1 and CDR2 are LGHNA and YSLEER.